The 8 T cell receptor beta chains given below trace back to one sample, sequenced in a study of blood T cell repertoires in COVID-19. Using immunoSEQ multiplex PCR, the repertoire was profiled, and TCRdb retains in-frame clones only, with some absent. This table has fewer than 350,000 clones, around 84% appearing once. Sequencing used PBMCs or T cells enriched from blood (not recorded which). The receptors were sampled from a woman in her forties or fifties who had recovered from COVID-19.

The V and J genes are TRBV29-1 and TRBJ2-7, with TRBD1 as a possible D gene (6 bases). CDR1 and CDR2 (germline): SQVTM, ANQGSEA. Trimming took 4 bases from V and 3 from J, leaving 16 bases between them. This CDR3 is 14 amino acids long. CDR3 sequence reads: CSVAPGAPLYEQYF. The CDR3 DNA is TGCAGCGTTGCCCCAGGGGCCCCCCTCTACGAGCAGTACTTC.

This chain connects TRBV30 to TRBJ2-1; D not certain. Germline V gene sequence: CDR1 GTSNPN, CDR2 SVGIG (reference sequence). V shed 8 bases and J shed 8 bases, with 16 bases lying between them. This CDR3 is 12 amino acids long. The CDR3 DNA reads as TGTGCCCATATGAACCTAGGCGATGAGCAGTTCTTC. Protein product: CAHMNLGDEQFF. Full variable domain (rest looked up from reference TRBV30 and TRBJ2-1): SQTIHQWPATLVQPVGSPLSLECTVEGTSNPNLYWYRQAAGRGLQLLFYSVGIGQISSEVPQNLSASRPQDRQFILSSKKLLLSDSGFYLCAHMNLGDEQFFGPGTRLTVL.

This chain joins TRBV4-3 and TRBJ1-1, with a tentative D call TRBD1 (6 bases). The CDR3 covers 16 residues. With 0 bases removed from V and 3 bases from J, the gap between germline ends came to 14 bases. From germline, CDR1 is LGHNA and CDR2 YSLEER. CDR3 bases: TGCGCCAGCAGCCAAGATTGGCAGGGGCTGGACACTGAAGCTTTCTTT. Its translation: CASSQDWQGLDTEAFF.

The J gene is TRBJ1-1, the V gene TRBV28; D perhaps matches TRBD1 (5 bases). The CDR3 loop spans 16 amino acids. Deletions cut 8 bases from V and 1 base from J, with 20 bases between. Germline-derived CDR1 and CDR2 are MDHEN and SYDVKM. The CDR3 sequence: CASAREPRQTNTEAFF. In DNA form, the CDR3 reads TGTGCCAGCGCCCGAGAACCCCGACAGACGAACACTGAAGCTTTCTTT.

This clone was picked up a small number of times. This CDR3 is also generated by other DNA sequences in the sample. The chain couples TRBV7-2 to TRBJ2-7; 10 bases fit TRBD2. The CDR3 is 15 residues long. The V gene's germline CDR1 is SGHTA and CDR2 FQGNSA. V lost 1 base to trimming and J lost 2 bases; unmatched junction nucleotides: 2. CDR3 loop: CASSLGTSGPYEQYF. The CDR3 region has the DNA TGTGCCAGCAGCTTAGGGACTAGCGGCCCCTACGAGCAGTACTTC.

The V and J genes are TRBV7-3 and TRBJ1-6, with no clear D. Germline lookup yields CDR1 SGHTA and CDR2 FQGTGA. The CDR3 spans 13 residues. Between the trimmed V and J ends, which lost 0 bases and 10 bases, there was a span of 7 bases. The CDR3 loop is CASSLTMRSPLHF. The CDR3 region has the DNA TGTGCCAGCAGCTTAACTATGAGGTCACCCCTCCACTTT.

The V call is TRBV18, the J call TRBJ1-4, with D maybe TRBD1 (6 bases). This CDR3 is built from 13 residues. Trimming took 6 bases from V and 7 from J, leaving 12 bases between them. The germline CDR1 and CDR2 sequences are KGHSH and LQKENI. The CDR3 region has the DNA TGTGCCAGCTCCCGGGACAATAGTGAAAAACTGTTTTTT. Protein: CASSRDNSEKLFF. Combining the CDR3 with reference TRBV18 and TRBJ1-4 gives the whole variable domain NAGVMQNPRHLVRRRGQEARLRCSPMKGHSHVYWYRQLPEEGLKFMVYLQKENIIDESGMPKERFSAEFPKEGPSILRIQQVVRGDSAAYFCASSRDNSEKLFFGSGTQLSVL.

The V and J genes are TRBV11-2 and TRBJ2-5; 12 bases fit TRBD2. The V gene's germline CDR1 is SGHAT and CDR2 FQNNGV. The CDR3 length is 13 residues. The ends lost 10 bases at V and 1 base at J; junction bases unmatched: 1. The chain's CDR3 is CATSGGVQETQYF. DNA of the CDR3: TGTGCCACTAGCGGGGGGGTCCAAGAGACCCAGTACTTC.